The 30 T cell receptor beta chains listed next were all sequenced from one sample in a study of T cell changes during pregnancy in multiple sclerosis. Generated by immunoSEQ multiplex PCR, the TCRdb table keeps only in-frame clones and is missing some. This table holds approximately 79,000 clones, around 95% found once. The specimen comprised peripheral blood, sampled in the second trimester of pregnancy. All receptors come from a female donor in good health, enrolled as a control in a pregnancy study.

The rearrangement joins TRBV27 to TRBJ1-1; TRBD1 matches at 9 bases. Germline-derived CDR1 and CDR2 are MNHEY and SMNVEV (reference sequence). The CDR3 totals 14 residues. Losses at the gene ends were 5 bases for V and 5 bases for J; bases not matched to a gene: 6. The CDR3 reads CASSPGQGWTEAFF. In DNA, the CDR3 is TGTGCCAGCAGTCCGGGACAGGGTTGGACTGAAGCTTTCTTT.

The chain employs TRBV11-2 and TRBJ2-6, with D perhaps TRBD1 (5 bases). The CDR3 is 17 amino acids. Germline values: CDR1 SGHAT, CDR2 FQNNGV. V gave up 7 bases and J gave up 1 base, with 17 bases separating them. DNA of the CDR3: TGTGCCAGCATCGCTACAGGTCCCTCTTCTGGGGCCAACGTCCTGACTTTC. Residues: CASIATGPSSGANVLTF.

V gene TRBV7-2 combines with J gene TRBJ2-7; 8 nucleotides match TRBD2. Germline CDR1 reads SGHTA; CDR2 reads FQGNSA. CDR3 size: 15 residues. Trimming cost V 1 base and J 4 bases; bases outside gene matches: 6. The CDR3 is CASSLVDERGYEQYF. For the CDR3, the DNA is TGTGCCAGCAGCTTAGTGGACGAGCGGGGGTACGAGCAGTACTTC. Supplemented by reference TRBV7-2 and TRBJ2-7, the full variable domain reads GAGVSQSPSNKVTEKGKDVELRCDPISGHTALYWYRQSLGQGLEFLIYFQGNSAPDKSGLPSDRFSAERTGGSVSTLTIQRTQQEDSAVYLCASSLVDERGYEQYFGPGTRLTVT.

The rearrangement joins TRBV10-1 to TRBJ1-5, with 9 bases fitting TRBD1. V shed 7 bases, J shed 0 bases, and the junction held 19 bases outside the gene matches. The CDR3 runs to 20 residues. Germline V gene sequence: CDR1 WNHNN, CDR2 SYGVQD (reference sequence). This CDR3 is CASTPPGQGSVPYSNQPQHF. The CDR3 DNA sequence: TGCGCCAGCACCCCCCCGGGACAGGGATCCGTCCCTTATAGCAATCAGCCCCAGCATTTT.

The chain couples TRBV7-3 to TRBJ1-6; D is ambiguous. The CDR3 is 17 amino acids. CDR1 is SGHTA, CDR2 FQGTGA, per germline. The V end was cut by 6 bases, the J end by 7 bases, with 22 bases between. In DNA, the CDR3 is TGTGCCAGCAGTCGGGTGGAGAGCATAACCTCCAATTCACCCCTCCACTTT. Encoded protein: CASSRVESITSNSPLHF. The whole variable domain, filled in from reference TRBV7-3 and TRBJ1-6, reads GAGVSQTPSNKVTEKGKYVELRCDPISGHTALYWYRQSLGQGPEFLIYFQGTGAADDSGLPNDRFFAVRPEGSVSTLKIQRTERGDSAVYLCASSRVESITSNSPLHFGNGTRLTVT.

V gene TRBV19 combines with J gene TRBJ1-3; TRBD1 matches 7 bases. The junction had 9 bases not matched to a gene; V was cut back by 6 bases and J by 1 base. Germline CDR1 and CDR2: LNHDA and SQIVND (reference sequence). The CDR3 runs 16 residues. CDR3 sequence reads: CASRGTARGSGNTIYF. CDR3 coding DNA: TGTGCCAGTAGAGGGACAGCGAGGGGGTCTGGAAACACCATATATTTT.

The chain has TRBV7-9 and TRBJ2-2, with D hard to call. V was clipped by 4 bases and J by 0 bases, with 18 bases between them. Germline loops: CDR1 SEHNR, CDR2 FQNEAQ (reference sequence). The CDR3 spans 18 residues. The CDR3 here is CASSSPPEIVANTGELFF. CDR3 sequence (DNA): TGTGCCAGCAGCTCCCCCCCTGAGATTGTCGCGAACACCGGGGAGCTGTTTTTT.

This clone was seen once. The chain combines TRBV7-2 with TRBJ2-3, with D possibly matching TRBD1 (5 bases). Germline V lookup: CDR1 SGHTA, CDR2 FQGNSA. This CDR3 contains 13 residues. V was pared by 4 bases and J by 3 bases, with 8 bases between. The CDR3 DNA follows: TGTGCCAGCAGCTACGCAGGGACAGATACGCAGTATTTT. It is translated as CASSYAGTDTQYF.

V is TRBV5-6 and J is TRBJ2-5; TRBD2 might be the D (6 bases). Germline loops: CDR1 SGHDT, CDR2 YYEEEE. V was trimmed by 1 base and J by 3 bases, leaving 13 bases between them. CDR3 size: 15 residues. CDR3 sequence reads: CASSLRGTSKETQYF. CDR3 bases: TGTGCCAGCAGCTTGCGGGGGACCTCAAAAGAGACCCAGTACTTC. The full variable domain, completed using reference TRBV5-6 and TRBJ2-5, is DAGVTQSPTHLIKTRGQQVTLRCSPKSGHDTVSWYQQALGQGPQFIFQYYEEEERQRGNFPDRFSGHQFPNYSSELNVNALLLGDSALYLCASSLRGTSKETQYFGPGTRLLVL.

V is TRBV4-1 and J is TRBJ2-7; perhaps TRBD2 as D (7 bases). V was trimmed by 4 bases and J by 2 bases, leaving 15 bases between them. The CDR3 has 15 residues. Germline lookup yields CDR1 MGHRA and CDR2 YSYEKL. CDR3 DNA sequence: TGCGCCAGCAGCCCTCCCGGGGGGCCGCCCTACGAGCAGTACTTC. Translating it yields CASSPPGGPPYEQYF.

The chain carries TRBV9 and TRBJ1-1, with a possible D match to TRBD1 (5 bases). V was trimmed by 0 bases and J by 4 bases, leaving 13 bases between them. Germline values: CDR1 SGDLS, CDR2 YYNGEE. The CDR3 has 15 amino acids. This CDR3 reads CASSVGEGGVTEAFF. CDR3 nucleotide sequence: TGTGCCAGCAGCGTAGGAGAAGGAGGGGTCACTGAAGCTTTCTTT.

The chain is built from TRBV19 and TRBJ2-7, with 8 positions matching TRBD1. The V segment lost 4 bases and the J segment 6 bases; nucleotides outside the gene matches: 5. The germline gives CDR1 LNHDA, CDR2 SQIVND (reference sequence). The CDR3 sequence is 13 residues long. The chain's CDR3 is CASSSGQGSEQYF. Written as DNA, the CDR3 is TGTGCCAGTAGTAGTGGACAGGGAAGCGAGCAGTACTTC.

The chain links TRBV30 to TRBJ1-1, with D maybe TRBD1 (6 bases). Germline V CDR1 and CDR2: GTSNPN, SVGIG (reference sequence). V lost 5 bases to trimming and J lost 1 base, with 26 bases between them. The length of the CDR3 is 18 residues. This CDR3 reads CAWHFPSWGGRGNTEAFF. CDR3 nucleotides: TGTGCCTGGCATTTTCCCTCCTGGGGGGGCAGAGGGAACACTGAAGCTTTCTTT.

This sequence joins TRBV9 and TRBJ1-5; D not resolved. Deletions cut 0 bases from V and 5 bases from J, with 3 bases between. CDR1 is SGDLS and CDR2 is YYNGEE in the germline V gene. The CDR3 is made up of 12 amino acids. The CDR3 sequence is CASSVGDQPQHF. The CDR3, as DNA: TGTGCCAGCAGCGTAGGAGATCAGCCCCAGCATTTT. The entire variable domain, with the rest obtained from reference TRBV9 and TRBJ1-5, is as follows: DSGVTQTPKHLITATGQRVTLRCSPRSGDLSVYWYQQSLDQGLQFLIQYYNGEERAKGNILERFSAQQFPDLHSELNLSSLELGDSALYFCASSVGDQPQHFGDGTRLSIL.

This clone has just one count. The chain combines TRBV30 with TRBJ1-6; tentative D call: TRBD1 (6 bases). The ends were cut back, 0 bases at V and 14 bases at J, with 14 bases in the middle. Germline CDR1 GTSNPN, CDR2 SVGIG (reference sequence). The CDR3 consists of 13 residues. Here the CDR3 reads CAWSVLQGRSLHF. CDR3 nucleotide sequence: TGTGCCTGGAGTGTTTTACAGGGTAGGTCCCTCCACTTT.

This clone was recorded a few times. This sequence joins TRBV5-4 and TRBJ1-6; 7 bases line up with TRBD1. Trimming removed 10 bases from V and 9 bases from J; junction bases left unmatched: 13. This CDR3 comprises 14 residues. Per the germline V gene, CDR1 is SGHNT and CDR2 is YYREEE (reference sequence). The CDR3 loop is CAGQTGNSGSPLHF. The CDR3, as DNA: TGTGCCGGGCAGACAGGGAATTCGGGTTCACCCCTCCACTTT.

The chain combines TRBV7-2 with TRBJ2-7, with unresolved D. V lost 1 base to trimming and J lost 2 bases, with 9 bases between them. Germline lookup yields CDR1 SGHTA and CDR2 FQGNSA. This CDR3 has 14 residues. The CDR3 loop is CASSLDPTAYEQYF. CDR3 DNA sequence: TGTGCCAGCAGCTTAGACCCTACCGCCTACGAGCAGTACTTC.

This chain connects TRBV5-1 to TRBJ2-3; the match to TRBD2 covers 12 bases. This CDR3 has 17 residues. J lost 6 bases, V lost 0 bases, and 8 bases had no gene match. Germline V gene data show CDR1 as SGHRS and CDR2 as YFSETQ. Here the CDR3 DNA reads TGCGCCAGCAGCTTGGCGCTAGCGGGGGGGCCTCAGGATACGCAGTATTTT. Its translation: CASSLALAGGPQDTQYF.

This clone was detected only once. The V gene is TRBV9, the J gene TRBJ1-6; D ambiguous. Germline V gene lookup returns CDR1 SGDLS and CDR2 YYNGEE. The CDR3 length is 15 residues. V was shortened by 0 bases and J by 10 bases, with 14 bases between the two germline ends. CDR3 sequence (DNA): TGTGCCAGCAGCGTAGCAACGGCTGGGAGGTCACCCCTCCACTTT. It codes for CASSVATAGRSPLHF.

The V call is TRBV14, the J call TRBJ1-5; D call uncertain. The V end lost 1 base, the J end lost 1 base, and 11 bases lay between the germline ends. CDR1 and CDR2 (germline): SGHDN, FVKESK. This CDR3 spans 16 amino acids. DNA for the CDR3: TGTGCCAGCAGCCAAGGGTTGATGCGGAGCAATCAGCCCCAGCATTTT. Translating gives CASSQGLMRSNQPQHF. Complete variable domain (other parts from reference TRBV14 and TRBJ1-5): EAGVTQFPSHSVIEKGQTVTLRCDPISGHDNLYWYRRVMGKEIKFLLHFVKESKQDESGMPNNRFLAERTGGTYSTLKVQPAELEDSGVYFCASSQGLMRSNQPQHFGDGTRLSIL.

This chain links TRBV5-6 with TRBJ1-2; D not resolved. Trimming left V 4 bases short and J 0 bases short, with 16 bases between. The CDR3 runs 16 residues. Germline V CDR1 and CDR2: SGHDT, YYEEEE. The CDR3 DNA follows: TGTGCCAGCAGCGCGCGGAAGGTAACAACTAACTATGGCTACACCTTC. Amino acid sequence: CASSARKVTTNYGYTF. Using reference TRBV5-6 and TRBJ1-2 for the parts outside the CDR3, the full variable domain is DAGVTQSPTHLIKTRGQQVTLRCSPKSGHDTVSWYQQALGQGPQFIFQYYEEEERQRGNFPDRFSGHQFPNYSSELNVNALLLGDSALYLCASSARKVTTNYGYTFGSGTRLTVV.

The rearrangement joins TRBV2 to TRBJ2-7, with a weak D call TRBD1 (6 bases). This CDR3 has 15 amino acids. Trimming cost V 7 bases and J 3 bases, with 19 bases left between them. From germline, CDR1 is SNHLY and CDR2 FYNNEI. The CDR3 loop reads CASTPSGQGDYEQYF. CDR3 sequence (DNA): TGTGCCAGCACCCCATCGGGACAAGGGGACTACGAGCAGTACTTC.

CDR3 sequence reads: CASSVGVGGGPQETQYF. For the CDR3, the DNA is TGTGCCAGCAGCGTAGGAGTCGGCGGGGGGCCTCAAGAGACCCAGTACTTC. The chain is built from TRBV9 and TRBJ2-5; the match to TRBD2 covers 8 bases. The CDR3 length is 17 residues. In germline, CDR1 is SGDLS, CDR2 YYNGEE. Unmatched junction bases numbered 9, after V lost 0 bases and J lost 2 bases.

The chain joins TRBV30 to TRBJ2-5, with 7 positions matching TRBD1. CDR1 is GTSNPN and CDR2 is SVGIG in the germline V gene (reference sequence). V dropped 0 bases and J dropped 3; count of bases not matched to a gene: 4. CDR3 length equals 14 residues. The CDR3 region has the DNA TGTGCCTGGAGTGTTTCCGGACAGGAAGAGACCCAGTACTTC. As protein: CAWSVSGQEETQYF.

This clone has just one count. The chain combines TRBV27 with TRBJ2-7; TRBD1 might be the D (6 bases). V was pared by 6 bases and J by 1 base, with 10 bases between. CDR1 is MNHEY and CDR2 is SMNVEV in the germline V gene (reference sequence). The CDR3 extends over 13 amino acids. The CDR3 region is CASSPGQSYEQYF. The CDR3 DNA is TGTGCCAGCAGCCCCGGACAGTCCTACGAGCAGTACTTC.

J is TRBJ2-7 and V is TRBV18, with unresolved D. CDR1 is KGHSH and CDR2 is LQKENI in the germline V gene. This CDR3 contains 16 residues. The germline V and J ends were trimmed by 2 bases and 3 bases, with 17 bases remaining between them. Here the CDR3 DNA reads TGTGCCAGCTCACCAGAGGTAGGAGTGCATAACTACGAGCAGTACTTC. Its protein is CASSPEVGVHNYEQYF.

This clone came up once. The chain has TRBV4-1 and TRBJ1-2, with unresolved D. V lost 1 base, J lost 2 bases, and 17 bases lay in between. In germline, CDR1 is MGHRA, CDR2 YSYEKL. There are 17 residues in the CDR3. The CDR3 loop reads CASSQGWWAGTNYGYTF. Here the CDR3 DNA reads TGCGCCAGCAGCCAAGGTTGGTGGGCAGGTACGAACTATGGCTACACCTTC.

The chain links TRBV30 to TRBJ2-2; D possibly corresponds to TRBD2 (6 bases). Trimming took off 0 bases at V and 4 bases at J, with 12 bases between the two ends. The CDR3 runs 15 residues. The V gene's germline CDR1 is GTSNPN and CDR2 SVGIG (reference sequence). The CDR3 nucleotides are TGTGCCTGGAGTGTAACAGCGCGGGGCACCGGGGAGCTGTTTTTT. The encoded protein is CAWSVTARGTGELFF.

The chain is built from TRBV7-2 and TRBJ2-7; 8 bases line up with TRBD1. The CDR3 is 15 residues long. The J segment lost 2 bases and the V segment lost 5 bases, leaving 8 bases of the junction unmatched. Germline CDR1 reads SGHTA; CDR2 reads FQGNSA. CDR3 protein: CASSLEQGGPYEQYF. Written as DNA, the CDR3 is TGTGCCAGCAGCCTAGAACAGGGGGGTCCCTACGAGCAGTACTTC.

Written as DNA, the CDR3 is TGTGCCAGCACTAAAGGACTAGCACAAGAGACCCAGTACTTC. Translating it yields CASTKGLAQETQYF. The chain is built from TRBV2 and TRBJ2-5; 8 positions agree with TRBD2. With 7 bases clipped from V and 2 bases from J, the junction kept 6 bases outside the gene matches. The CDR3 is 14 residues long. Germline CDR1 and CDR2: SNHLY and FYNNEI.